The sequence of this T cell receptor (beta chain) was determined in a study of PD-1 blockade in mismatch repair-deficient tumors. Generated by immunoSEQ multiplex PCR, the TCRdb table keeps only in-frame clones and is missing some. The sample yields some 84,000 clones, 81% seen once. Germline values: CDR1 MGHDK, CDR2 SYGVNS. V shed 2 bases and J shed 12 bases, with 16 bases lying between them. The CDR3 has 13 residues. This sequence originates from an adult with mismatch repair-deficient cancer. This sample comprised peripheral blood, obtained 12 weeks after starting pembrolizumab. The V call is TRBV25-1, the J call TRBJ2-5; tentatively, D is TRBD1 or TRBD2 (5 bases each). The CDR3 bases are TGTGCCAGCAGTGAAAGGGGAGCCCATGGGGAGTACTTC. This translates into CASSERGAHGEYF.